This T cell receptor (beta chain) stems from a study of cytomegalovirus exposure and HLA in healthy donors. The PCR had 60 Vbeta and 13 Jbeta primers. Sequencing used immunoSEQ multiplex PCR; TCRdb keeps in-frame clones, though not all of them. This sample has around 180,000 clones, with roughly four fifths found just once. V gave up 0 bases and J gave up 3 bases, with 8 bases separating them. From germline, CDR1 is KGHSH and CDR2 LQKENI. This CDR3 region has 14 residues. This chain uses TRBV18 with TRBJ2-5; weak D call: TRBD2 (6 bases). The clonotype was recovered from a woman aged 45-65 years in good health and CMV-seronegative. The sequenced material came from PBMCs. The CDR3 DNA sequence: TGTGCCAGCTCACCACCGGGCGGGAAAGAGACCCAGTACTTC. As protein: CASSPPGGKETQYF. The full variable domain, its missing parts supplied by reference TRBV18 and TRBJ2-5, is NAGVMQNPRHLVRRRGQEARLRCSPMKGHSHVYWYRQLPEEGLKFMVYLQKENIIDESGMPKERFSAEFPKEGPSILRIQQVVRGDSAAYFCASSPPGGKETQYFGPGTRLLVL.